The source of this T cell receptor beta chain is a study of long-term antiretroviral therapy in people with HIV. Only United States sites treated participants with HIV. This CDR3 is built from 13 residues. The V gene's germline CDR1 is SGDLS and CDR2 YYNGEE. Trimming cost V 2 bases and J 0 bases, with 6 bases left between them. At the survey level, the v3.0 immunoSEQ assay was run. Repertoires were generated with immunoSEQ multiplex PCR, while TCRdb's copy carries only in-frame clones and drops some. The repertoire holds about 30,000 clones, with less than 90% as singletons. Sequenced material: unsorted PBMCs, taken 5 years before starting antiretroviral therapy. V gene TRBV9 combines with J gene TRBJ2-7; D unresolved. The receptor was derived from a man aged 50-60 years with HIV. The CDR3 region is CASSVSASYEQYF. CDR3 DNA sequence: TGTGCCAGCAGCGTTTCGGCCTCCTACGAGCAGTACTTC.